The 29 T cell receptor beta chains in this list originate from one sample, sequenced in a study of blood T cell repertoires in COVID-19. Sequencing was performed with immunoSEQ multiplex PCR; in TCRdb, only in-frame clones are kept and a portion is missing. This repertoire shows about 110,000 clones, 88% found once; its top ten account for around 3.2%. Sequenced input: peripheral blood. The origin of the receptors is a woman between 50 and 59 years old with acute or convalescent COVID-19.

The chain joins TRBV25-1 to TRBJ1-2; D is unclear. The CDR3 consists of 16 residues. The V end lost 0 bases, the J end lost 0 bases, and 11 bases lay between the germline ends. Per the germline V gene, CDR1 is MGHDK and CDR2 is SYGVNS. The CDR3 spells CASSEYGTATNYGYTF. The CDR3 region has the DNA TGTGCCAGCAGTGAATATGGCACAGCCACTAACTATGGCTACACCTTC.

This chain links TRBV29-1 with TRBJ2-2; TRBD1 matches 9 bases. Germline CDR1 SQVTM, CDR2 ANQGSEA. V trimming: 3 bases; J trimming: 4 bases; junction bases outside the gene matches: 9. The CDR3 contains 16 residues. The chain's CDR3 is CSVDLSGTGITGELFF. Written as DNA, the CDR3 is TGCAGCGTTGACCTCTCCGGGACAGGGATCACCGGGGAGCTGTTTTTT.

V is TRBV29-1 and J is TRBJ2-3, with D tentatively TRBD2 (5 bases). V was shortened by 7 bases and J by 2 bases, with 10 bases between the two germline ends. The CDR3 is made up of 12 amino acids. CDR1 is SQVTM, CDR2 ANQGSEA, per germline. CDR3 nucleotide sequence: TGCAGCGGAACGGGGAACACAGATACGCAGTATTTT. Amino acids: CSGTGNTDTQYF.

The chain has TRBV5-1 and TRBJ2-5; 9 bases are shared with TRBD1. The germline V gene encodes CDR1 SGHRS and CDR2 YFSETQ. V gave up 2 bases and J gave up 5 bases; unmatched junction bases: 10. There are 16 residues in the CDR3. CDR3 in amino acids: CASSFGGQGLRETQYF. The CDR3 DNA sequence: TGCGCCAGCAGCTTTGGAGGACAGGGGTTGCGGGAGACCCAGTACTTC. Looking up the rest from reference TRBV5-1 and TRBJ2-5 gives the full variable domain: KAGVTQTPRYLIKTRGQQVTLSCSPISGHRSVSWYQQTPGQGLQFLFEYFSETQRNKGNFPGRFSGRQFSNSRSEMNVSTLELGDSALYLCASSFGGQGLRETQYFGPGTRLLVL.

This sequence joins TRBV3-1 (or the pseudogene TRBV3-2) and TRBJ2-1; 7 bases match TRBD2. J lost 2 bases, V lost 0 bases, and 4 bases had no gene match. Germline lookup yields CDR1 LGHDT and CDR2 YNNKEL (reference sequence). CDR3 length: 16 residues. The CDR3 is CASSQDRAGAYNEQFF. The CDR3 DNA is TGTGCCAGCAGCCAAGATCGTGCGGGAGCCTACAATGAGCAGTTCTTC.

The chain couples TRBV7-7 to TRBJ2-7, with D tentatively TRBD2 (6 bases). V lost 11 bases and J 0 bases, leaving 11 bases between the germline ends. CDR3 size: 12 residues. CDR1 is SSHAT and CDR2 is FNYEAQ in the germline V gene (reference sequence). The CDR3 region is CAVADSSYEQYF. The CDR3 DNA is TGTGCCGTAGCGGATAGCTCCTACGAGCAGTACTTC.

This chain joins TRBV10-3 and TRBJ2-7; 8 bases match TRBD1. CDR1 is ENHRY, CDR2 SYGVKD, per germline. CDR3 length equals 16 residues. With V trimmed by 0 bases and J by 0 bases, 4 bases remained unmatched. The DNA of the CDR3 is TGTGCCATCAGTGAGTCCCCGACAGGGGCCTCCTACGAGCAGTACTTC. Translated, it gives CAISESPTGASYEQYF.

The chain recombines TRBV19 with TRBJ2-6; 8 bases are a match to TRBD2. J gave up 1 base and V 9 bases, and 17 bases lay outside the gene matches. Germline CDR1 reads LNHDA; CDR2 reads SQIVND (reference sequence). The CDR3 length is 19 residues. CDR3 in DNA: TGTGCCAGCGGGAGGGGGTCCTCCGGAATATCATCTGGGGCCAACGTCCTGACTTTC. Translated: CASGRGSSGISSGANVLTF. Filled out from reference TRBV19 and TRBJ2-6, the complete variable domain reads DGGITQSPKYLFRKEGQNVTLSCEQNLNHDAMYWYRQDPGQGLRLIYYSQIVNDFQKGDIAEGYSVSREKKESFPLTVTSAQKNPTAFYLCASGRGSSGISSGANVLTFGAGSRLTVL.

The CDR3 loop reads CASSHRQDSPLHF. CDR3 coding DNA: TGTGCCAGCAGTCACCGACAGGATTCACCCCTCCACTTT. V gene TRBV27 combines with J gene TRBJ1-6; the D gene is possibly TRBD1 (6 bases). From germline, CDR1 is MNHEY and CDR2 SMNVEV (reference sequence). The V end lost 5 bases, the J end lost 8 bases, and 10 bases lay between the germline ends. This CDR3 has 13 amino acids.

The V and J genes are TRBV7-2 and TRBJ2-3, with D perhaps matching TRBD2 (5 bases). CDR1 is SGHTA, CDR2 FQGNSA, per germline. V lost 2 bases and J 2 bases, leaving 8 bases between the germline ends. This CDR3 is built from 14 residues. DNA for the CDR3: TGTGCCAGCAGCTTAAGCGGACCCACAGATACGCAGTATTTT. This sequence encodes CASSLSGPTDTQYF.

CDR3 residues: CANSSGALGGSYNEQFF. CDR3 DNA sequence: TGCGCCAACTCTAGCGGGGCCCTAGGGGGCTCCTACAATGAGCAGTTCTTC. The chain has TRBV10-1 and TRBJ2-1; 9 bases line up with TRBD2. V gave up 10 bases and J gave up 0 bases; unmatched junction bases: 13. Germline V gene lookup returns CDR1 WNHNN and CDR2 SYGVQD (reference sequence). This CDR3 has 17 amino acids.

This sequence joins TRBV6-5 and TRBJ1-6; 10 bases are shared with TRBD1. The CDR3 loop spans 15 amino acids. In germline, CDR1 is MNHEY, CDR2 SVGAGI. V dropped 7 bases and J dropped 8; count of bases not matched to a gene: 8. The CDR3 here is CASTWDRGRDSPLHF. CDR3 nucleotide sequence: TGTGCCAGCACCTGGGACAGGGGCCGGGATTCACCCCTCCACTTT.

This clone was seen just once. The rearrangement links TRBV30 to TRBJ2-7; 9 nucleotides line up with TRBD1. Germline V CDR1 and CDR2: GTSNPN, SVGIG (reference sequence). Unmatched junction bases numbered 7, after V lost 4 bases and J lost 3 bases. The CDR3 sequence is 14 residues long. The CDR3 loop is CAWTTGQGIYEQYF. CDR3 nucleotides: TGTGCCTGGACTACGGGACAGGGAATCTACGAGCAGTACTTC.

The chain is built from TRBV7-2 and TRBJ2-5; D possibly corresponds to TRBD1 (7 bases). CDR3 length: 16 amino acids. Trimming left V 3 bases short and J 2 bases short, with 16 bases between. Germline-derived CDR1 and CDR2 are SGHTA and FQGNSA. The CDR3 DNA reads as TGTGCCAGCAGCTTCACCGGGCAGGGGGGACAAGAGACCCAGTACTTC. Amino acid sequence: CASSFTGQGGQETQYF.

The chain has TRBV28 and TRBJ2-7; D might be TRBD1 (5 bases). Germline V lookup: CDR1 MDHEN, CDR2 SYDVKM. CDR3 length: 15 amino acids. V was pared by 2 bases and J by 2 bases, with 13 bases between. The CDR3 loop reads CASSLHQGGTYEQYF. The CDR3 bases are TGTGCCAGCAGTTTACACCAGGGTGGAACCTACGAGCAGTACTTC.

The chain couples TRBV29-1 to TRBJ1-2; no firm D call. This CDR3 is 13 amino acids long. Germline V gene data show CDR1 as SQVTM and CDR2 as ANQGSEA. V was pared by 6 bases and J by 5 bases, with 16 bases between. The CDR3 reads CSVSQGSKYGYTF. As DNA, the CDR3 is TGCAGCGTCTCCCAAGGGAGTAAATATGGCTACACCTTC.

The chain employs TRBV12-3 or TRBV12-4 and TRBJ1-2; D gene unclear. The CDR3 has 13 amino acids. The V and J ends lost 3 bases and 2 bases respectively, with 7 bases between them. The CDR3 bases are TGTGCCAGCAGTTTCGGTCGAAACTATGGCTACACCTTC. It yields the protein CASSFGRNYGYTF.

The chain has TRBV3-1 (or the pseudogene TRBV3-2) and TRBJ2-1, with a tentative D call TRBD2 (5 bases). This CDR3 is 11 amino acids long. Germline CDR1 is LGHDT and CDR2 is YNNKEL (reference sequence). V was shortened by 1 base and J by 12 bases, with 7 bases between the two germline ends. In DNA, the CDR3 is TGTGCCAGCAGCCAAGGGCTAGCGCAGTTCTTC. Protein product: CASSQGLAQFF.

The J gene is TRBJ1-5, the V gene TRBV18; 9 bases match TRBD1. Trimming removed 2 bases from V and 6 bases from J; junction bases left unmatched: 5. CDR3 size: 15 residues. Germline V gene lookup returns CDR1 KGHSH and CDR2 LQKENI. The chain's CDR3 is CASSPGRQGVQPQHF. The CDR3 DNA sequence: TGTGCCAGCTCACCAGGTAGACAGGGGGTTCAGCCCCAGCATTTT.

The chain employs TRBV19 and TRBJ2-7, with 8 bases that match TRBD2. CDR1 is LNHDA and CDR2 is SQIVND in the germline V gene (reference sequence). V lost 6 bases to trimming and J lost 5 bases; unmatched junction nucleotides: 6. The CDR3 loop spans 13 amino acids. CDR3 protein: CASSNREGDEQYF. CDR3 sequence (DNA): TGTGCCAGTAGCAACCGGGAGGGGGACGAGCAGTACTTC.

The CDR3 loop is CTGRGPAGELFF. CDR3 sequence (DNA): TGCACCGGCAGGGGCCCAGCCGGGGAGCTGTTTTTT. The V call is TRBV29-1, the J call TRBJ2-2; possibly TRBD1 for D (6 bases). Germline V gene sequence: CDR1 SQVTM, CDR2 ANQGSEA. The CDR3 covers 12 residues.

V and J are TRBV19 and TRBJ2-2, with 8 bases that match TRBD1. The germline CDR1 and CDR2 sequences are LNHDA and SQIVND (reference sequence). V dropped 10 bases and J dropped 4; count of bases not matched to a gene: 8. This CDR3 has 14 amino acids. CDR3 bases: TGTGCCACAAAGACAGGGGTCGTCACCGGGGAGCTGTTTTTT. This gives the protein CATKTGVVTGELFF.

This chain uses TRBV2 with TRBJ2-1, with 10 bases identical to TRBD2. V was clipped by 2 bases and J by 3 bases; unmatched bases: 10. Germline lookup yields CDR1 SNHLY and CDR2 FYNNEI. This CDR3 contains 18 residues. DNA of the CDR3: TGTGCCAGCAGTGAAAGGGGGCTAGCGGGAGTGGGCTACAATGAGCAGTTCTTC. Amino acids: CASSERGLAGVGYNEQFF.

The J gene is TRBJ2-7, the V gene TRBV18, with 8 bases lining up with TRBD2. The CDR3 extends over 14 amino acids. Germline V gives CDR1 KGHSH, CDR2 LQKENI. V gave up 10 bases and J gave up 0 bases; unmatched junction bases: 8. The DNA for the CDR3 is TGTGCCACCGGGAGGGGACGGAGCTCCTACGAGCAGTACTTC. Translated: CATGRGRSSYEQYF.

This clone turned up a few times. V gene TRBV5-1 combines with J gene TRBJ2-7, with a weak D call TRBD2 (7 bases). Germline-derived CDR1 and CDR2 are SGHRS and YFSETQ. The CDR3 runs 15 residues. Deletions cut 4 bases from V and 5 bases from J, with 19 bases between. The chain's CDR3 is CASSAAGAPQNEQYF. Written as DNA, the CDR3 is TGCGCCAGCAGCGCCGCGGGGGCGCCTCAGAACGAGCAGTACTTC.

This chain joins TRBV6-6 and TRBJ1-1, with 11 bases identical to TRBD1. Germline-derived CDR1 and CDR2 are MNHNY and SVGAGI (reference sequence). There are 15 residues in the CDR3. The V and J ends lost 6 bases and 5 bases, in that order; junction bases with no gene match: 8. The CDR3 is CASRPDRGLWTEAFF. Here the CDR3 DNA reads TGTGCCAGCAGGCCGGACAGGGGGCTGTGGACTGAAGCTTTCTTT.

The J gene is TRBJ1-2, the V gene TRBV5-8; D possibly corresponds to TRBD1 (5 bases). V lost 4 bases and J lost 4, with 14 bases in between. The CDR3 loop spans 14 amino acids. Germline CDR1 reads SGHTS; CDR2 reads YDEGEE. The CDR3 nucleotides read TGTGCCAGCAGCCCCGGACGGACACCCTATGGCTACACCTTC. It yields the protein CASSPGRTPYGYTF.

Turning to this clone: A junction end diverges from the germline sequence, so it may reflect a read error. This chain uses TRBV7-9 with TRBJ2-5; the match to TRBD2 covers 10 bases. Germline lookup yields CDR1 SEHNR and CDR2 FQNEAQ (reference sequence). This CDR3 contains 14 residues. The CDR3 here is CASSVAGGGETQYF. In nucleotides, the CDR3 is TGTGCCAGCAGCGTAGCGGGAGGAGGCGAGACCCAGTACTTC.

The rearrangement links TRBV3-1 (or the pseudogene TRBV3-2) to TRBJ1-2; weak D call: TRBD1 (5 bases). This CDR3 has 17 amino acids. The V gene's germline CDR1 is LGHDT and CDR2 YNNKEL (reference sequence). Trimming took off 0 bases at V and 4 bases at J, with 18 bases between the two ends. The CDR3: CASSQDLAQGDSYGYTF. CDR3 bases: TGTGCCAGCAGCCAAGACCTGGCGCAGGGCGACAGCTATGGCTACACCTTC.